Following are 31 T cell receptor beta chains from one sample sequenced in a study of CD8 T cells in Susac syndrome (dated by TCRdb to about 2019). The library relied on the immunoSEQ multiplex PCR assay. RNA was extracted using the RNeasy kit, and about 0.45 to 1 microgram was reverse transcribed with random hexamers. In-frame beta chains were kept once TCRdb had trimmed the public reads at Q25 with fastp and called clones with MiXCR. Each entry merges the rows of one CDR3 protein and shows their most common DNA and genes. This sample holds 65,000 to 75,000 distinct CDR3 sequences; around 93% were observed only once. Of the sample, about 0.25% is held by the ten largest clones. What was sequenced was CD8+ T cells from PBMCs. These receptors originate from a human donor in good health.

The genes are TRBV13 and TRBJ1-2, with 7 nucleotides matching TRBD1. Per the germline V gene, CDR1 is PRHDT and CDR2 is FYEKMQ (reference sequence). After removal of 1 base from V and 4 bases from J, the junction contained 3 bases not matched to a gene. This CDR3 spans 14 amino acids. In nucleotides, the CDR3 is TGTGCCAGCAGCTTAGCGGACAGGACCTATGGCTACACCTTC. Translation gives CASSLADRTYGYTF. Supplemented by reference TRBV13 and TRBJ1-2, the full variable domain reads AAGVIQSPRHLIKEKRETATLKCYPIPRHDTVYWYQQGPGQDPQFLISFYEKMQSDKGSIPDRFSAQQFSDYHSELNMSSLELGDSALYFCASSLADRTYGYTFGSGTRLTVV.

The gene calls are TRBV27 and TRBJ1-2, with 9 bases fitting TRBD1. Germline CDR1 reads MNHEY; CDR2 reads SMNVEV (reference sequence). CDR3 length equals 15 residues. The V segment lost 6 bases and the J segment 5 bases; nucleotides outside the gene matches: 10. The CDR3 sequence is CASSSGQGIGYGYTF. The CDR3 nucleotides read TGTGCCAGCAGCTCGGGACAGGGAATTGGGTATGGCTACACCTTC.

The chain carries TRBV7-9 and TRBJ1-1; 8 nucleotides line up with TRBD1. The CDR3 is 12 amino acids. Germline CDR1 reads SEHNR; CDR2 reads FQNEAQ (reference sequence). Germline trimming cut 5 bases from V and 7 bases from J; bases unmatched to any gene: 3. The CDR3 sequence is CASSADRGEAFF. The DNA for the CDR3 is TGTGCCAGCAGCGCCGACAGGGGTGAAGCTTTCTTT. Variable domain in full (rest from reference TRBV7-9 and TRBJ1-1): DTGVSQNPRHKITKRGQNVTFRCDPISEHNRLYWYRQTLGQGPEFLTYFQNEAQLEKSRLLSDRFSAERPKGSFSTLEIQRTEQGDSAMYLCASSADRGEAFFGQGTRLTVV.

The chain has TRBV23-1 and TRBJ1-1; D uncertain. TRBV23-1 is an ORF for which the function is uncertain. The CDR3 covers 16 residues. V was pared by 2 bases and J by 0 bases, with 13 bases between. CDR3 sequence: CASSQGPGGLNTEAFF. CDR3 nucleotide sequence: TGCGCCAGCAGTCAAGGCCCGGGAGGATTGAACACTGAAGCTTTCTTT.

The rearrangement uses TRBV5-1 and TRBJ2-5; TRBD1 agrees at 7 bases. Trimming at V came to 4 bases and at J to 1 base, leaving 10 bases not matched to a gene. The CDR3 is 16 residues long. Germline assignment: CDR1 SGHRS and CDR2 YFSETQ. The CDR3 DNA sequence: TGCGCCAGCAGCCTTACGAAGGGACAGACCCAAGAGACCCAGTACTTC. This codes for CASSLTKGQTQETQYF. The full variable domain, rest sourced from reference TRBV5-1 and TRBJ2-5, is KAGVTQTPRYLIKTRGQQVTLSCSPISGHRSVSWYQQTPGQGLQFLFEYFSETQRNKGNFPGRFSGRQFSNSRSEMNVSTLELGDSALYLCASSLTKGQTQETQYFGPGTRLLVL.

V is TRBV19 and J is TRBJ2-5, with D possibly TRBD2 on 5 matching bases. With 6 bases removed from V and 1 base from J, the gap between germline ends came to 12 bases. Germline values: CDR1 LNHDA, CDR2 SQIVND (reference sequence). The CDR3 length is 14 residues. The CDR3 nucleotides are TGTGCCAGTAGGCCCAGCGGAGTCCAAGAGACCCAGTACTTC. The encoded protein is CASRPSGVQETQYF.

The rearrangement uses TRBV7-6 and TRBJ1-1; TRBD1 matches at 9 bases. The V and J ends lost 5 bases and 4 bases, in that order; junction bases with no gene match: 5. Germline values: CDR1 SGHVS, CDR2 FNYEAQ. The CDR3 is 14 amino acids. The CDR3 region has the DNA TGTGCCAGCAGCGCCACAGGGGGCCTCACTGAAGCTTTCTTT. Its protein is CASSATGGLTEAFF.

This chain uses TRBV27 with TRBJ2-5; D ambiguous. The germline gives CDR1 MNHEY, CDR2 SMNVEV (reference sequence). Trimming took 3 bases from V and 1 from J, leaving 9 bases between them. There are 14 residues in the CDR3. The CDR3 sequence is CASSFYGSQETQYF. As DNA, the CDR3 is TGTGCCAGCAGTTTTTACGGAAGCCAAGAGACCCAGTACTTC.

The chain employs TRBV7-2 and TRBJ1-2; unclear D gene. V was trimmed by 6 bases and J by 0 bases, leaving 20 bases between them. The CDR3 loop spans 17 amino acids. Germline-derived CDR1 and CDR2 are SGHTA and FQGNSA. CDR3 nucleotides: TGTGCCAGCAGTCTTACCTCCTTGGGTACTGCTAACTATGGCTACACCTTC. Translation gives CASSLTSLGTANYGYTF.

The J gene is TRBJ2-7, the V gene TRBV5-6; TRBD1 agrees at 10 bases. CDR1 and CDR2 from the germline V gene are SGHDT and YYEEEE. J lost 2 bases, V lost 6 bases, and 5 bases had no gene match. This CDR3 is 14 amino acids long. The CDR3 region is CASTRGTGAYEQYF. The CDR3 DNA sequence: TGTGCCAGCACCAGGGGGACAGGGGCCTACGAGCAGTACTTC.

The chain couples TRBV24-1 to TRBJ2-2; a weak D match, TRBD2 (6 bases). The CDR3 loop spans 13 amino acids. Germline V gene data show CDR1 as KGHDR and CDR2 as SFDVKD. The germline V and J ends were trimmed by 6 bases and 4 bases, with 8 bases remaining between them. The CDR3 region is CATSLAVTGELFF. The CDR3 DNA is TGTGCCACCAGTTTAGCGGTCACCGGGGAGCTGTTTTTT.

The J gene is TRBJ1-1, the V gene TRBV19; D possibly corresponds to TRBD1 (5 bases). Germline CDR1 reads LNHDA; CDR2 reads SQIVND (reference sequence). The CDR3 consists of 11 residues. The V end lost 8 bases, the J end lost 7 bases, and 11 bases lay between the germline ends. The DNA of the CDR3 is TGTGCCAGTTGGGGCGGGATTGAAGCTTTCTTT. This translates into CASWGGIEAFF. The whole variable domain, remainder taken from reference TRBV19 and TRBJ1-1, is DGGITQSPKYLFRKEGQNVTLSCEQNLNHDAMYWYRQDPGQGLRLIYYSQIVNDFQKGDIAEGYSVSREKKESFPLTVTSAQKNPTAFYLCASWGGIEAFFGQGTRLTVV.

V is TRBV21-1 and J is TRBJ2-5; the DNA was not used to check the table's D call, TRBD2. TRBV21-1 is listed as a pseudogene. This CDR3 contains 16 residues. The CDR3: CASRRASGSEWETQYF. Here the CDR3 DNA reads TGTGCCAGCAGGAGGGCTAGCGGGTCAGAGTGGGAGACCCAGTACTTC.

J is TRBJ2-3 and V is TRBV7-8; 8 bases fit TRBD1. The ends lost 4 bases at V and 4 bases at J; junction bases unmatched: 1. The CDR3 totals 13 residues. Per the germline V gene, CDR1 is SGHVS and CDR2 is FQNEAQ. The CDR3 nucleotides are TGTGCCAGCAGCTCAGGGGGCGCAGATACGCAGTATTTT. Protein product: CASSSGGADTQYF.

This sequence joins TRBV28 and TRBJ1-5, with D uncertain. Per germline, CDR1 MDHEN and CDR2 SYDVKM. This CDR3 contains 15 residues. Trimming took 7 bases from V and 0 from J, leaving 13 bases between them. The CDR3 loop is CASNPEVTSNQPQHF. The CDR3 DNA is TGTGCCAGCAACCCCGAGGTTACTAGCAATCAGCCCCAGCATTTT. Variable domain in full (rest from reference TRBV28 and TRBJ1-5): DVKVTQSSRYLVKRTGEKVFLECVQDMDHENMFWYRQDPGLGLRLIYFSYDVKMKEKGDIPEGYSVSREKKERFSLILESASTNQTSMYLCASNPEVTSNQPQHFGDGTRLSIL.

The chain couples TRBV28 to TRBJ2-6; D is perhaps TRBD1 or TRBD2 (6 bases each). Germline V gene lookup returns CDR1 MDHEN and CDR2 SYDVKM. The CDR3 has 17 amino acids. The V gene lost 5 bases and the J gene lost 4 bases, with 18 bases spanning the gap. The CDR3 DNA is TGTGCCAGCAGTGCAACTATAGGGGGGTTCGGGGCCAACGTCCTGACTTTC. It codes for CASSATIGGFGANVLTF.

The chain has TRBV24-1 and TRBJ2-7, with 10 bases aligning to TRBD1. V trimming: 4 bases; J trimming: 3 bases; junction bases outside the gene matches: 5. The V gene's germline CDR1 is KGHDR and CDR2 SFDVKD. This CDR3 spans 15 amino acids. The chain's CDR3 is CATSDPGQGFYEQYF. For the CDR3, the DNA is TGTGCCACCAGTGACCCGGGACAGGGGTTCTACGAGCAGTACTTC.

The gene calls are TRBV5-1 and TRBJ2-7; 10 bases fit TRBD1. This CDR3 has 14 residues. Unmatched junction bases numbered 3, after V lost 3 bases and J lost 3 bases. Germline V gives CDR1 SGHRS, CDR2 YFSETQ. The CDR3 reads CASSYGTGVYEQYF. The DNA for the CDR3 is TGCGCCAGCAGCTACGGGACAGGGGTCTACGAGCAGTACTTC.

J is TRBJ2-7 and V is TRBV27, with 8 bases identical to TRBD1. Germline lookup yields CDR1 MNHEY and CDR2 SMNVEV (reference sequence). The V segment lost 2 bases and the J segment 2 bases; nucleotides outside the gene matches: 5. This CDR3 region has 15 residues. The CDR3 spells CASSLKQGGPYEQYV. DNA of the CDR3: TGTGCCAGCAGTTTAAAACAGGGGGGCCCCTACGAGCAGTACGTC.

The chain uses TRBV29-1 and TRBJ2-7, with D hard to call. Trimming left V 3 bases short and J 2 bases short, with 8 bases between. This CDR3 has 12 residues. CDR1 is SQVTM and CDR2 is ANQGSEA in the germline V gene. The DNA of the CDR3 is TGCAGCGTTGACATCGGCGCCTACGAGCAGTACTTC. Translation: CSVDIGAYEQYF.

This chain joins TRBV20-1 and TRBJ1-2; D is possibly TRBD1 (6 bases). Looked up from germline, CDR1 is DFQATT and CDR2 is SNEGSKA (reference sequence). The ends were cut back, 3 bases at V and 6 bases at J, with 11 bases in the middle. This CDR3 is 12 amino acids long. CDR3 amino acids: CSASGGGDGYTF. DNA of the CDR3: TGCAGTGCTAGTGGAGGGGGGGATGGCTACACCTTC.

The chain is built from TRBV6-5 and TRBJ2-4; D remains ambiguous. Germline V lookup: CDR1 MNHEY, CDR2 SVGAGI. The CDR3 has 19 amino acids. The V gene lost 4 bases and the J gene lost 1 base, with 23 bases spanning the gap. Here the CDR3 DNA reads TGTGCCAGCAGTTCCTGGGCAAGGAACCGGGCCGAGGCCAAAAACATTCAGTACTTC. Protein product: CASSSWARNRAEAKNIQYF.

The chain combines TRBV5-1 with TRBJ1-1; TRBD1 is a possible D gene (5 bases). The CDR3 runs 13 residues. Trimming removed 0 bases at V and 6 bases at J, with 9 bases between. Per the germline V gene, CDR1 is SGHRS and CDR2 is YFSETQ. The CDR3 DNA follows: TGCGCCAGCAGCTTGGCGGGGGTCGCTGAAGCTTTCTTT. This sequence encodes CASSLAGVAEAFF.

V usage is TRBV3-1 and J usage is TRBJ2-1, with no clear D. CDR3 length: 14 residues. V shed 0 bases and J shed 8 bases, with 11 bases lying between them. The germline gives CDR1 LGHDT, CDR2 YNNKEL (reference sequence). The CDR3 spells CASSQEGTLDEQFF. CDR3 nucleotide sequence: TGTGCCAGCAGCCAAGAGGGTACTTTGGATGAGCAGTTCTTC.

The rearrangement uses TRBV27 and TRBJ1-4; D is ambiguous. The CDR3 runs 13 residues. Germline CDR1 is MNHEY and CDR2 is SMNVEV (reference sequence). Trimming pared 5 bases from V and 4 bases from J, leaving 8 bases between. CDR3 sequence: CASSPMSNEKLFF. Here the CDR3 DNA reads TGTGCCAGCAGTCCAATGAGTAATGAAAAACTGTTTTTT.

As DNA, the CDR3 is TGTGCCAGCAGCTTAGTTCCCCGGCGGGGCGGGGGATTTGGAGATACGCAGTATTTT. Encoded protein: CASSLVPRRGGGFGDTQYF. The chain has TRBV7-8 and TRBJ2-3; 7 bases agree with TRBD2. CDR1 and CDR2 (germline): SGHVS, FQNEAQ. The CDR3 extends over 19 amino acids. Trimming took 1 base from V and 5 from J; bases not matched to a gene: 18.

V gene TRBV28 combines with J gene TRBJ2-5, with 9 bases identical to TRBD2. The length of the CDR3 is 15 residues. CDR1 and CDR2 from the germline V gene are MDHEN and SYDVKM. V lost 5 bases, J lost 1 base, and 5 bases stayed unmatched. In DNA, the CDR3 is TGTGCCAGCAGTACACTAGCGGGTGTCCAAGAGACCCAGTACTTC. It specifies CASSTLAGVQETQYF.

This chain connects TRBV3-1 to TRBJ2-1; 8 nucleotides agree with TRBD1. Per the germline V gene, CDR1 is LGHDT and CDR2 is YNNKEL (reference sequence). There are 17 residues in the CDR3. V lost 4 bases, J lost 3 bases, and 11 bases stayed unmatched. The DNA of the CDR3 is TGTGCCAGCAGCCTCACCCTCGGACAGGGCCTCTACAATGAGCAGTTCTTC. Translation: CASSLTLGQGLYNEQFF.

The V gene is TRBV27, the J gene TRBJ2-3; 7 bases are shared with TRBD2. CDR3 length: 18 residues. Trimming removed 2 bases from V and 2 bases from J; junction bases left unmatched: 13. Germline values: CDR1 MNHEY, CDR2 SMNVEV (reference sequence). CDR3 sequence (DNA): TGTGCCAGCAGTTTAACCCCAGAGTCTAGCGGACTCACAGATACGCAGTATTTT. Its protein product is CASSLTPESSGLTDTQYF.

CDR3 sequence reads: CASSFRGANEQFF. The CDR3 DNA follows: TGTGCCAGCAGTTTTCGTGGGGCTAATGAGCAGTTCTTC. V is TRBV27 and J is TRBJ2-1; perhaps TRBD1 as D (5 bases). The CDR3 totals 13 residues. The V and J ends lost 3 bases and 7 bases respectively, with 10 bases between them. Germline V gene sequence: CDR1 MNHEY, CDR2 SMNVEV (reference sequence).

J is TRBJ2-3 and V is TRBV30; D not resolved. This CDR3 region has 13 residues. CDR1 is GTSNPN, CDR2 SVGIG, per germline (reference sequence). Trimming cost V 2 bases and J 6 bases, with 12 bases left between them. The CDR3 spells CAWSRSSVDTQYF. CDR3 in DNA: TGTGCCTGGAGTCGCTCTTCCGTGGATACGCAGTATTTT.